The 26 T cell receptor beta chains reported below all come from one sample, sequenced in a study of immune evolution from preneoplasia to lung adenocarcinoma. Profiling relied on immunoSEQ multiplex PCR, and the TCRdb table lists in-frame clones only, not all of them. Here the sample spans around 6,400 clones, roughly 85% being singletons. The source material was FFPE invasive lung adenocarcinoma tissue. The receptors derive from a person aged 50-69 years with lung adenocarcinoma.

This chain uses TRBV28 with TRBJ2-5, with D perhaps matching TRBD1 (5 bases). Germline lookup yields CDR1 MDHEN and CDR2 SYDVKM. V was clipped by 4 bases and J by 2 bases, with 14 bases between them. The CDR3 has 15 amino acids. The CDR3 DNA reads TGTGCCAGCAGTTCCGCCTGGGGCCCGCAAGAGACCCAGTACTTC. Translating it yields CASSSAWGPQETQYF.

The chain joins TRBV28 to TRBJ1-1; D possibly corresponds to TRBD1 (6 bases). V lost 6 bases and J lost 11, with 19 bases in between. The CDR3 spans 13 residues. The V gene's germline CDR1 is MDHEN and CDR2 SYDVKM. CDR3 residues: CASSSNTGSLAFF. CDR3 DNA: TGTGCCAGCAGCTCAAATACAGGGAGTTTGGCTTTCTTT.

The chain employs TRBV7-9 and TRBJ2-7; possibly TRBD1 for D (6 bases). V was trimmed by 3 bases and J by 4 bases, leaving 10 bases between them. The CDR3 has 13 residues. Germline assignment: CDR1 SEHNR and CDR2 FQNEAQ (reference sequence). For the CDR3, the DNA is TGTGCCAGCAGCTTGGCGCAGGGGTACGAGCAGTACTTC. It yields the protein CASSLAQGYEQYF.

The rearrangement uses TRBV30 and TRBJ1-1; 7 nucleotides match TRBD1. The ends lost 1 base at V and 0 bases at J; junction bases unmatched: 2. The CDR3 runs 14 residues. Germline V gives CDR1 GTSNPN, CDR2 SVGIG (reference sequence). The CDR3: CAWSGGQMNTEAFF. As DNA, the CDR3 is TGTGCCTGGAGTGGGGGACAGATGAACACTGAAGCTTTCTTT.

CDR3 coding DNA: TGTGCCAGCGCTGGGGGGGTAGGTCAGCCCCAGCATTTT. It yields the protein CASAGGVGQPQHF. This sequence joins TRBV2 and TRBJ1-5, with D possibly being TRBD1 (5 bases). V was pared by 8 bases and J by 6 bases, with 14 bases between. The germline V gene encodes CDR1 SNHLY and CDR2 FYNNEI. The CDR3 runs to 13 residues.

The rearrangement links TRBV12-5 to TRBJ2-5, with D possibly matching TRBD2 (5 bases). The CDR3 is 15 amino acids. Trimming removed 1 base from V and 1 base from J, with 10 bases in between. CDR1 LGHNT and CDR2 FRNRAP come from the germline V gene. DNA of the CDR3: TGTGCTAGTGGTTTGGGGACTGAACCCCAAGAGACCCAGTACTTC. This sequence encodes CASGLGTEPQETQYF.

The chain uses TRBV7-2 and TRBJ2-3; TRBD2 agrees at 13 bases. The J segment lost 3 bases and the V segment lost 6 bases, leaving 3 bases of the junction unmatched. Looked up from germline, CDR1 is SGHTA and CDR2 is FQGNSA. The CDR3 sequence is 15 residues long. CDR3 amino acids: CASRTSGRTTDTQYF. CDR3 nucleotide sequence: TGTGCCAGCAGGACTAGCGGGAGGACGACAGATACGCAGTATTTT.

V usage is TRBV6-5 and J usage is TRBJ2-1; 7 nucleotides align to TRBD2. The CDR3 runs 12 residues. Germline CDR1 reads MNHEY; CDR2 reads SVGAGI. Trimming at V came to 10 bases and at J to 10 bases, leaving 10 bases not matched to a gene. This CDR3 is CATSEASGEQFF. In DNA, the CDR3 is TGTGCCACCTCAGAGGCTAGCGGAGAGCAGTTCTTC.

This clone was seen more than once but under ten times. In DNA, the CDR3 is TGTGCCAGCAGCTTCGGTGGGGACTCCCGGGACGAGCAGTACTTC. This sequence encodes CASSFGGDSRDEQYF. The genes are TRBV7-9 and TRBJ2-7; a weak D match, TRBD2 (6 bases). The CDR3 sequence is 15 residues long. Per the germline V gene, CDR1 is SEHNR and CDR2 is FQNEAQ (reference sequence). Trimming took 3 bases from V and 5 from J, leaving 17 bases between them.

The chain carries TRBV7-2 and TRBJ2-1; 8 bases are shared with TRBD2. The ends lost 1 base at V and 4 bases at J; junction bases unmatched: 3. The CDR3 consists of 15 residues. Germline V lookup: CDR1 SGHTA, CDR2 FQGNSA. CDR3 residues: CASSLGLAGYNEQFF. The CDR3 DNA reads TGTGCCAGCAGCTTAGGGCTAGCGGGTTACAATGAGCAGTTCTTC. Combining the CDR3 with reference TRBV7-2 and TRBJ2-1 gives the whole variable domain GAGVSQSPSNKVTEKGKDVELRCDPISGHTALYWYRQSLGQGLEFLIYFQGNSAPDKSGLPSDRFSAERTGGSVSTLTIQRTQQEDSAVYLCASSLGLAGYNEQFFGPGTRLTVL.

The rearrangement joins TRBV20-1 to TRBJ1-4; D is undetermined. The CDR3 is made up of 11 amino acids. Germline V CDR1 and CDR2: DFQATT, SNEGSKA (reference sequence). With 5 bases removed from V and 12 bases from J, the gap between germline ends came to 13 bases. CDR3 residues: CSAVTKGELFF. The DNA of the CDR3 is TGCAGTGCTGTTACAAAGGGTGAACTGTTTTTT.

V gene TRBV5-1 combines with J gene TRBJ2-7; possible D gene TRBD2, 7 bases. V lost 0 bases, J lost 5 bases, and 15 bases lay in between. The CDR3 spans 15 residues. Germline CDR1 and CDR2: SGHRS and YFSETQ. This CDR3 is CASSLAGGPTDEQYF. The CDR3 nucleotides are TGCGCCAGCAGCTTGGCCGGGGGGCCTACAGACGAGCAGTACTTC.

The chain recombines TRBV6-1 with TRBJ2-5; the match to TRBD1 covers 10 bases. V lost 0 bases, J lost 5 bases, and 6 bases stayed unmatched. The CDR3 runs to 16 residues. CDR1 is MNHNS, CDR2 SASEGT, per germline. The CDR3 spells CASSEASGTGEETQYF. The CDR3 coding sequence is TGTGCCAGCAGTGAAGCGTCCGGGACAGGGGAGGAGACCCAGTACTTC.

This clone has more than one count but fewer than ten. The chain employs TRBV4-1 and TRBJ1-2; 7 bases are shared with TRBD1. The CDR3 is made up of 14 amino acids. V shed 8 bases, J shed 0 bases, and the junction held 6 bases outside the gene matches. Germline V gene sequence: CDR1 MGHRA, CDR2 YSYEKL. In DNA form, the CDR3 reads TGCGCCAGCGAACGACAGGGTACTAACTATGGCTACACCTTC. Residues: CASERQGTNYGYTF.

Only one count was recorded for this clone. The V gene is TRBV5-1, the J gene TRBJ2-5, with D unresolved. Germline CDR1 SGHRS, CDR2 YFSETQ. The ends were cut back, 7 bases at V and 5 bases at J, with 12 bases in the middle. This CDR3 has 12 residues. CDR3 region: CASSYHEETQYF. The CDR3 coding sequence is TGCGCCAGCTCATATCACGAGGAGACCCAGTACTTC.

The J gene is TRBJ1-2, the V gene TRBV5-1; possible D gene TRBD1, 5 bases. CDR3 length equals 15 residues. Germline V gene lookup returns CDR1 SGHRS and CDR2 YFSETQ. V was pared by 3 bases and J by 2 bases, with 14 bases between. The CDR3 loop is CASSSAPTGNYGYTF. The CDR3 DNA is TGCGCCAGCAGCTCGGCCCCTACAGGCAACTATGGCTACACCTTC.

This chain uses TRBV11-2 with TRBJ2-2; TRBD1 aligns across 11 bases. Germline V gene data show CDR1 as SGHAT and CDR2 as FQNNGV. V was pared by 4 bases and J by 5 bases, with 3 bases of the junction left unmatched. This CDR3 has 15 amino acids. CDR3 amino acids: CASSWTGGRTGELFF. CDR3 bases: TGTGCCAGCAGCTGGACAGGGGGCAGGACCGGGGAGCTGTTTTTT.

The rearrangement joins TRBV7-9 to TRBJ2-1; 11 bases are a match to TRBD2. The V and J ends lost 2 bases and 8 bases, in that order; junction bases with no gene match: 8. Germline V lookup: CDR1 SEHNR, CDR2 FQNEAQ (reference sequence). CDR3 length: 16 amino acids. The CDR3 DNA reads as TGTGCCAGCAGCTTAACCGGACTAGCGGGCCTCGATGAGCAGTTCTTC. As protein: CASSLTGLAGLDEQFF.

The chain is built from TRBV28 and TRBJ1-1; D remains ambiguous. The CDR3 is 11 amino acids. The germline gives CDR1 MDHEN, CDR2 SYDVKM. Trimming removed 5 bases from V and 5 bases from J, with 6 bases in between. Here the CDR3 reads CASSDITEAFF. DNA for the CDR3: TGTGCCAGCAGTGATATTACTGAAGCTTTCTTT.

J is TRBJ2-1 and V is TRBV28; 9 bases fit TRBD2. V gave up 6 bases and J gave up 2 bases; unmatched junction bases: 5. CDR3 length: 15 amino acids. Germline V gene data show CDR1 as MDHEN and CDR2 as SYDVKM. The CDR3 DNA is TGTGCCAGCAGGGACCCTAGCGGGGCCTACAATGAGCAGTTCTTC. Translated: CASRDPSGAYNEQFF.

This clone was seen a handful of times. The chain joins TRBV30 to TRBJ2-7, with unresolved D. CDR3 length: 12 residues. The V gene lost 0 bases and the J gene lost 3 bases, with 6 bases spanning the gap. CDR1 GTSNPN and CDR2 SVGIG come from the germline V gene (reference sequence). The CDR3 coding sequence is TGTGCCTGGAGTGTTACAAACTACGAGCAGTACTTC. Translated, it gives CAWSVTNYEQYF.

This rearrangement joins TRBV7-2 to TRBJ2-5, with 16 bases aligning to TRBD2. Trimming took 6 bases from V and 5 from J; bases not matched to a gene: 12. The CDR3 consists of 18 residues. Germline CDR1 is SGHTA and CDR2 is FQGNSA. The CDR3 DNA sequence: TGTGCCAGCAGTCGAGGGACTAGCGGGAGGGCCAAGGGGGAGACCCAGTACTTC. Its translation: CASSRGTSGRAKGETQYF.

As regards this clone: One junction end disagrees with the germline gene, perhaps due to a read error. Additional DNA sequences in this sample encode the identical CDR3. The V and J genes are TRBV13 and TRBJ2-3; D is possibly TRBD1 (6 bases). This CDR3 has 11 amino acids. CDR1 and CDR2 (germline): PRHDT, FYEKMQ (reference sequence). The CDR3 spells CASSRTDTQYF. CDR3 coding DNA: TGTGCCAGCAGCCGGACAGATACACAGTATTTT.

In its sample, this clone was seen a few times. The chain links TRBV18 to TRBJ2-5; no clear D gene. The CDR3 spans 12 residues. V was pared by 2 bases and J by 3 bases, with 4 bases between. Germline values: CDR1 KGHSH, CDR2 LQKENI. Here the CDR3 reads CASSPAKETQYF. In nucleotides, the CDR3 is TGTGCCAGCTCACCAGCCAAAGAGACCCAGTACTTC.

This clone was counted only a few times. The genes are TRBV5-5 and TRBJ2-1; no definite D call. The germline V gene encodes CDR1 SGHKS and CDR2 YYEKEE (reference sequence). There are 16 residues in the CDR3. The V end lost 3 bases, the J end lost 0 bases, and 13 bases lay between the germline ends. CDR3: CASSSTFYGSYNEQFF. The CDR3 nucleotides read TGTGCCAGCAGCTCCACCTTCTATGGCTCCTACAATGAGCAGTTCTTC.

The chain joins TRBV7-9 to TRBJ2-1; possible D gene TRBD1, 8 bases. Germline CDR1 SEHNR, CDR2 FQNEAQ (reference sequence). CDR3 length: 17 residues. V was cut by 1 base and J by 3 bases, with 16 bases left in between. The CDR3 DNA follows: TGTGCCAGCAGCTTAGGGCAGGGGGCGGGGGACTACAATGAGCAGTTCTTC. Protein sequence: CASSLGQGAGDYNEQFF.